This T cell receptor beta chain was observed in a study of T cell clones after liver transplantation (dated by TCRdb to between 2018 and 2021). General notes on the study: ITN030ST, the source of the samples, was a randomized trial that attempted immunosuppression withdrawal within 2 years of liver transplantation. Donor-reactive T cell clones were identified by TCRbeta sequencing following a pre-transplant mixed lymphocyte reaction and were subsequently tracked in post-transplant blood. Third party-reactive TCRbeta sequences from pre-transplant MLRs were also identified as an antigen-independent comparator for donor-reactive sequences. Of the eight recipients, a few were HCV-positive, while the remaining recipients had been transplanted for non-autoimmune, non-viral indications. The subjects received no induction therapy and were kept on standard immunosuppression until randomization at 12-24 months post-transplant. Tolerance was defined as complete immunosuppression withdrawal for at least one year with no rise in liver enzymes beyond twice the upper limit of normal. Blood samples were taken pre-transplant, pre-randomization before withdrawal, and post-randomization after full withdrawal or failed withdrawal. The studied cohort comprised 8 liver transplant recipients, 3 classified as tolerant and 5 as non-tolerant.

Overall study outcomes, separate from this receptor: Because no allograft tissue specimens were available, donor-reactive T cells may have migrated into the graft instead of being deleted. When repertoire turnover was accounted for, significantly reduced detection of donor-reactive sequences was found in 7 of 8 subjects for CD4 and in 8 of 8 subjects for CD8. Conclusions were preliminary, limited by small, heterogeneous patient numbers and non-standardized post-transplant time points. Low numbers of available donor cells limited the measurable donor-reactive repertoire in two subjects. Donor-reactive sequences decreased more than third party-reactive sequences, which suggests partial antigen-specific deletion that was not related to withdrawal success. Circulating donor-reactive CD4 TCRbeta sequences fell significantly post-transplant in most of the 8 subjects, irrespective of tolerance or HCV status.

The trim is 7 bases for V and 2 bases for J, with a gap of 15 bases between the germline ends. The germline V gene sets CDR1 to SGHRS and CDR2 to YFSETQ. CDR3 length: 14 amino acids, cysteine to phenylalanine. Kept here is only the CDR3 DNA, which spans 42 bases and is read in frame from base 1. High-throughput TCRbeta CDR3 sequencing of frozen genomic DNA was performed by immunoSEQ, including PCR amplification, mapping, bias correction and internal controls. From the authors' description of their analysis: Productive rearrangements were retained, and unique TCRbeta sequences were defined by the CDR3 nucleotide sequence together with the V and J gene. Donor-reactive sequences required at least 5-fold expansion in CFSE-low cells versus unstimulated pre-transplant cells and at least 0.01% frequency. Minimum frequency thresholds were set for each subject on the basis of the unstimulated sample with the lowest template count, so that a detection power of at least 90% was ensured. Repertoire turnover was measured by Jensen-Shannon divergence between the top 1000 TCRbeta sequences post- and pre-transplant. Two-sided Fisher's exact tests were used to test for changes in the detection of donor-reactive sequences. TCRdb carries this immuneACCESS record with in-frame sequences only. Its versions omit some clonotypes, under half of them owing to an unresolved V gene in the studies checked, with the rest unexplained. The V and J calls and clone size are taken from that table; D and trimming were inferred from the DNA. In this sample the table shows more than 65,000 clones, 75% to 90% of which occur a single time. 0.79% of the sample goes to the ten largest clones.

In the case of this clone: What this receptor recognizes is not known. No clone much larger than this one lies a single base away; base qualities are absent.

Unstimulated PBMCs, after thawing, were stained for CD3, CD4 and CD8 and then FACS-sorted into CD3+CD4+ and CD3+CD8+ populations. All 8 studied subjects were randomized to immunosuppression withdrawal. The Qiagen DNeasy Blood and Tissue Kit was used for genomic DNA isolation. Sequencing used CD4+ T cells from blood, obtained 12 months after liver transplant. This sequence uses TRBV5-1 and TRBJ2-5; TRBD2 is a possible D gene, resting on 5 matching bases. This TCR was sampled from a human patient who received a liver transplant. After a transplant, some T cells may be the graft donor's own cells. The CDR3 protein: CASRRGSWQETQYF. The sequenced DNA is TGCGCCAGCCGTAGAGGGAGTTGGCAAGAGACCCAGTACTTC. With the portions outside the CDR3 filled from the reference TRBV5-1 and TRBJ2-5 genes, the complete variable region becomes KAGVTQTPRYLIKTRGQQVTLSCSPISGHRSVSWYQQTPGQGLQFLFEYFSETQRNKGNFPGRFSGRQFSNSRSEMNVSTLELGDSALYLCASRRGSWQETQYFGPGTRLLVL.